One and the same sample provided the 30 T cell receptor beta chains below, sequenced in a study of human T cells and chemical hapten exposure. Via MiXCR, TCRdb re-called the RACE reads, giving one row per CDR3 protein. Of 65,000 to 85,000 distinct CDR3 sequences in the sample, 9% to 12% were seen once. Time point defined: patch test 1, 2 weeks after DPC sensitization. Treatment: therapeutic diphenylcyclopropenone sensitization with weekly scalp DPC. The sequenced sample was whole blood, obtained in connection with sensitization to the hapten diphenylcyclopropenone (DPC). The receptors shown here come from a woman between 50 and 59 years old with alopecia areata. Some clones in this sample may be carry-over from other donors' samples.

This clonotype turned up a few times. The CDR3 nucleotides read TGTGCCAGCAGCCAGCCAGGGGTAGGGTACGAGCAGTACTTC. Its protein product is CASSQPGVGYEQYF. J is TRBJ2-7 and V is TRBV4-2; maybe TRBD1 (6 bases). V dropped 3 bases and J dropped 4 bases, with 13 bases sitting between them. The CDR3 has 14 amino acids. CDR1 LGHNA and CDR2 YNFKEQ come from the germline V gene.

There are many counts of this clonotype. V usage is TRBV6-1 and J usage is TRBJ2-7, with D perhaps matching TRBD1 (6 bases). Trimming took 4 bases from V and 4 from J, leaving 23 bases between them. Per the germline V gene, CDR1 is MNHNS and CDR2 is SASEGT. The CDR3 has 17 amino acids. The CDR3 bases are TGTGCCAGCAGTGCCCCGGGCAGGGGCCAGGGGATATACGAGCAGTACTTC. Translating gives CASSAPGRGQGIYEQYF.

V gene TRBV9 combines with J gene TRBJ2-5; D is possibly TRBD2 (5 bases). Trimming took off 3 bases at V and 6 bases at J, with 12 bases between the two ends. The CDR3 runs 13 residues. The germline V gene encodes CDR1 SGDLS and CDR2 YYNGEE. The CDR3 loop reads CASSAEEAQTQYF. CDR3 sequence (DNA): TGTGCCAGCAGCGCAGAGGAGGCGCAGACCCAGTACTTC.

This clonotype was picked up a small number of times. Here the CDR3 DNA reads TGTGCCAGCACTCCCGGACAGGGGCCCGCGAGGCAGACCCAGTACTTC. Amino acids: CASTPGQGPARQTQYF. The rearrangement links TRBV28 to TRBJ2-5, with TRBD1 matching 9 bases. V dropped 7 bases and J dropped 6; count of bases not matched to a gene: 15. This CDR3 comprises 16 residues. The germline V gene has CDR1 MDHEN and CDR2 SYDVKM.

Ten or more counts support this clonotype. This chain joins TRBV7-2 and TRBJ2-5; D unclear. This CDR3 region has 13 residues. CDR1 and CDR2 (germline): SGHTA, FQGNSA. V lost 3 bases and J lost 5, with 10 bases in between. CDR3 in amino acids: CASSFRLTETQYF. In DNA form, the CDR3 reads TGTGCCAGCAGCTTCAGGCTGACGGAGACCCAGTACTTC.

The chain recombines TRBV11-2 with TRBJ2-5; no definite D call. In germline, CDR1 is SGHAT, CDR2 FQNNGV. The CDR3 is made up of 13 amino acids. V dropped 5 bases and J dropped 2 bases, with 9 bases sitting between them. CDR3 coding DNA: TGTGCCAGCAGCATATACCTACAAGAGACCCAGTACTTC. As protein: CASSIYLQETQYF.

This sequence joins TRBV7-2 and TRBJ2-2, with D maybe TRBD2 (6 bases). Trimming took off 5 bases at V and 3 bases at J, with 16 bases between the two ends. Germline CDR1 and CDR2: SGHTA and FQGNSA. The CDR3 totals 16 residues. The DNA of the CDR3 is TGTGCCAGCAGCCCCAGGAGCGGGTGGTACACCGGGGAGCTGTTTTTT. The encoded protein is CASSPRSGWYTGELFF.

This clonotype turned up a few times. The chain employs TRBV20-1 and TRBJ1-6; D may be TRBD1 (6 bases). V shed 0 bases and J shed 7 bases, with 10 bases lying between them. The CDR3 consists of 14 residues. Per germline, CDR1 DFQATT and CDR2 SNEGSKA (reference sequence). CDR3 sequence: CSAREARGNSPLHF. The DNA for the CDR3 is TGCAGTGCTAGAGAGGCGAGGGGGAATTCACCCCTCCACTTT.

The V and J genes are TRBV29-1 and TRBJ2-1; the match to TRBD1 covers 8 bases. The CDR3 covers 13 residues. Germline V lookup: CDR1 SQVTM, CDR2 ANQGSEA. The junction had 8 bases not matched to a gene; V was cut back by 7 bases and J by 6 bases. CDR3 protein: CSGDRGQGNEQFF. The CDR3 DNA reads TGCAGCGGCGACAGGGGTCAGGGCAATGAGCAGTTCTTC.

This clonotype was counted between two and nine times. CDR3 amino acids: CASSTDGYNEQFF. Here the CDR3 DNA reads TGCGCCAGCAGTACGGACGGCTACAATGAGCAGTTCTTC. The J gene is TRBJ2-1, the V gene TRBV5-1; no firm D call. The germline V gene encodes CDR1 SGHRS and CDR2 YFSETQ. V gave up 5 bases and J gave up 3 bases, with 9 bases separating them. The CDR3 extends over 13 amino acids.

This clonotype was observed a handful of times. The chain combines TRBV20-1 with TRBJ2-5, with 16 nucleotides matching TRBD2. CDR3 length: 17 amino acids. Trimming cost V 3 bases and J 4 bases; bases outside gene matches: 8. Germline V gene sequence: CDR1 DFQATT, CDR2 SNEGSKA (reference sequence). The CDR3: CSASAPGLAGGRETQYF. In nucleotides, the CDR3 is TGCAGTGCTAGTGCCCCGGGACTAGCGGGAGGGCGAGAGACCCAGTACTTC.

This clonotype was observed at least ten times. The J gene is TRBJ2-2, the V gene TRBV6-2 or TRBV6-3; D perhaps matches TRBD2 (5 bases). CDR1 is MNHEY and CDR2 is SVGEGT in the germline V gene. The CDR3 totals 13 residues. V was pared by 6 bases and J by 7 bases, with 12 bases between. The CDR3 DNA follows: TGTGCCAGCAGGGCAAACAGCGGCGGGGAGCTGTTTTTT. Amino acid sequence: CASRANSGGELFF.

The gene calls are TRBV6-6 and TRBJ2-7; D perhaps matches TRBD2 (6 bases). Germline V CDR1 and CDR2: MNHNY, SVGAGI (reference sequence). The CDR3 is 15 residues long. V was shortened by 7 bases and J by 7 bases, with 23 bases between the two germline ends. The CDR3 bases are TGTGCCAGCACCGACCCTAGTGGGGAGGTTGGGGAGCAGTACTTC. As protein: CASTDPSGEVGEQYF.

The rearrangement joins TRBV7-2 to TRBJ1-5, with 9 bases matching TRBD1. CDR1 and CDR2 from the germline V gene are SGHTA and FQGNSA. The CDR3 runs to 17 residues. Germline trimming cut 1 base from V and 4 bases from J; bases unmatched to any gene: 8. CDR3: CASSLEGTGRGNQPQHF. For the CDR3, the DNA is TGTGCCAGCAGCTTAGAGGGGACAGGGCGAGGGAATCAGCCCCAGCATTTT.

This clonotype was observed many times. The gene calls are TRBV14 and TRBJ2-1; 8 positions match TRBD2. The CDR3 extends over 15 amino acids. The germline V gene has CDR1 SGHDN and CDR2 FVKESK. The junction had 10 bases not matched to a gene; V was cut back by 4 bases and J by 8 bases. The DNA for the CDR3 is TGTGCCAGCAGCCTCATTTGGACTAGCTTCGATGAGCAGTTCTTC. Its translation is CASSLIWTSFDEQFF.

The V gene is TRBV5-1, the J gene TRBJ2-1; 10 bases fit TRBD2. The J segment lost 9 bases and the V segment lost 4 bases, leaving 19 bases of the junction unmatched. From germline, CDR1 is SGHRS and CDR2 YFSETQ. CDR3 length: 18 residues. The CDR3 spells CASSTPLGLAVPGGEQFF. In DNA, the CDR3 is TGCGCCAGCAGCACGCCCCTAGGACTAGCGGTTCCAGGGGGTGAGCAGTTCTTC.

This clonotype showed up just a few times. V and J are TRBV24-1 and TRBJ2-6; D is ambiguous. The germline CDR1 and CDR2 sequences are KGHDR and SFDVKD. There are 16 residues in the CDR3. V was clipped by 2 bases and J by 0 bases, with 7 bases between them. CDR3 nucleotides: TGTGCCACCAGTGATTCCCCGCGCTCTGGGGCCAACGTCCTGACTTTC. Its translation is CATSDSPRSGANVLTF.

The chain links TRBV23-1 to TRBJ1-1; the D is unclear. TRBV23-1 is classed as an ORF, of uncertain function. The CDR3 length is 16 residues. The V and J ends lost 0 bases and 1 base respectively, with 12 bases between them. The CDR3 spells CASSQSRYTGNTEAFF. The CDR3 DNA sequence: TGCGCCAGCAGTCAATCTCGGTACACGGGGAACACTGAAGCTTTCTTT.

The chain has TRBV7-2 and TRBJ2-1; D remains ambiguous. V was clipped by 3 bases and J by 4 bases, with 10 bases between them. CDR3 length: 14 amino acids. Germline loops: CDR1 SGHTA, CDR2 FQGNSA. The chain's CDR3 is CASSLRSTYNEQFF. The CDR3 bases are TGTGCCAGCAGCTTGAGGAGTACGTACAATGAGCAGTTCTTC. The full variable domain, rest sourced from reference TRBV7-2 and TRBJ2-1, is GAGVSQSPSNKVTEKGKDVELRCDPISGHTALYWYRQSLGQGLEFLIYFQGNSAPDKSGLPSDRFSAERTGGSVSTLTIQRTQQEDSAVYLCASSLRSTYNEQFFGPGTRLTVL.

This clonotype has only a few counts. The chain joins TRBV14 to TRBJ2-7, with TRBD1 identical over 7 bases. Germline V gene lookup returns CDR1 SGHDN and CDR2 FVKESK. The CDR3 extends over 15 amino acids. V dropped 0 bases and J dropped 0; count of bases not matched to a gene: 2. The CDR3 reads CASSQEGDSSYEQYF. CDR3 nucleotides: TGTGCCAGCAGCCAAGAGGGGGACAGCTCCTACGAGCAGTACTTC.

This clonotype was seen more than once but under ten times. The chain joins TRBV18 to TRBJ1-4; the D gene is possibly TRBD1 (6 bases). CDR1 and CDR2 (germline): KGHSH, LQKENI. CDR3 length equals 15 residues. The ends were cut back, 4 bases at V and 7 bases at J, with 16 bases in the middle. This CDR3 is CASSRHPGAGEKLFF. CDR3 sequence (DNA): TGTGCCAGCTCACGCCACCCAGGGGCTGGTGAAAAACTGTTTTTT.

The chain links TRBV5-4 to TRBJ2-3; D assignment may be TRBD1 or TRBD2 (5 bases each). The CDR3 is made up of 15 amino acids. V shed 0 bases and J shed 4 bases, with 12 bases lying between them. Per the germline V gene, CDR1 is SGHNT and CDR2 is YYREEE (reference sequence). CDR3 sequence: CASSLVTRGADTQYF. CDR3 bases: TGTGCCAGCAGCTTGGTCACGAGGGGAGCAGATACGCAGTATTTT.

This sequence joins TRBV7-9 and TRBJ1-2, with D unclear. From germline, CDR1 is SEHNR and CDR2 FQNEAQ (reference sequence). This CDR3 region has 13 residues. Trimming cost V 1 base and J 4 bases, with 7 bases left between them. In nucleotides, the CDR3 is TGTGCCAGCAGCTTAGTAAATTTCTATGGCTACACCTTC. Translated: CASSLVNFYGYTF. The entire variable domain, with the rest obtained from reference TRBV7-9 and TRBJ1-2, is as follows: DTGVSQNPRHKITKRGQNVTFRCDPISEHNRLYWYRQTLGQGPEFLTYFQNEAQLEKSRLLSDRFSAERPKGSFSTLEIQRTEQGDSAMYLCASSLVNFYGYTFGSGTRLTVV.

V and J are TRBV5-1 and TRBJ1-1, with D possibly matching TRBD1 (5 bases). CDR3 length equals 14 residues. The V end lost 2 bases, the J end lost 1 base, and 9 bases lay between the germline ends. Germline V lookup: CDR1 SGHRS, CDR2 YFSETQ. In DNA form, the CDR3 reads TGCGCCAGCAGCTTTAAGGGGCAGAACACTGAAGCTTTCTTT. Translation: CASSFKGQNTEAFF.

This clonotype has just a few counts. The chain uses TRBV11-3 and TRBJ2-7; D not resolved. Trimming cost V 0 bases and J 6 bases, with 3 bases left between them. In germline, CDR1 is SGHNT, CDR2 YENEEA. The CDR3 has 11 residues. The CDR3 bases are TGTGCCAGCAGCTTAGAGCTCGAGCAGTACTTC. Its translation is CASSLELEQYF.

This chain connects TRBV18 to TRBJ1-3; D is unresolved. V lost 2 bases and J 3 bases, leaving 11 bases between the germline ends. Germline CDR1 and CDR2: KGHSH and LQKENI. This CDR3 is built from 15 residues. The CDR3 reads CASSPVRQVGNTIYF. As DNA, the CDR3 is TGTGCCAGCTCACCAGTTCGTCAAGTTGGAAACACCATATATTTT.

There are a few counts of this clonotype. The chain recombines TRBV27 with TRBJ2-2; D may correspond to TRBD1 or TRBD2 (5 bases each). Germline CDR1 is MNHEY and CDR2 is SMNVEV (reference sequence). The CDR3 is 17 residues long. Trimming shortened V by 6 bases and J by 0 bases, and 17 bases separated the two germline ends. This CDR3 is CASSTLPGPPNTGELFF. CDR3 coding DNA: TGTGCCAGCAGCACCCTACCGGGACCGCCGAACACCGGGGAGCTGTTTTTT.

This clonotype was counted between two and nine times. The chain carries TRBV6-5 and TRBJ1-2; D gene unclear. V was clipped by 7 bases and J by 2 bases, with 14 bases between them. There are 14 residues in the CDR3. Germline lookup yields CDR1 MNHEY and CDR2 SVGAGI. CDR3 in amino acids: CASTKGTPNYGYTF. DNA for the CDR3: TGTGCCAGCACTAAGGGAACTCCGAACTATGGCTACACCTTC.

This chain uses TRBV6-7 with TRBJ2-7; possibly TRBD2 for D (5 bases). TRBV6-7 counts as an open reading frame of uncertain function. V gave up 2 bases and J gave up 6 bases, with 17 bases separating them. This CDR3 region has 15 residues. CDR3 sequence (DNA): TGTGCCAGCAGTTACCCAAGGGAGACGCGAGGCGAGCAGTACTTC. This sequence encodes CASSYPRETRGEQYF.

Only a few counts were recorded for this clonotype. The gene calls are TRBV6-6 and TRBJ2-7; no firm D call. The CDR3 loop spans 14 amino acids. Trimming shortened V by 5 bases and J by 2 bases, and 13 bases separated the two germline ends. Germline loops: CDR1 MNHNY, CDR2 SVGAGI (reference sequence). The CDR3 reads CASSPTLPAYEQYF. The CDR3 region has the DNA TGTGCCAGCAGTCCTACCCTCCCTGCCTACGAGCAGTACTTC.